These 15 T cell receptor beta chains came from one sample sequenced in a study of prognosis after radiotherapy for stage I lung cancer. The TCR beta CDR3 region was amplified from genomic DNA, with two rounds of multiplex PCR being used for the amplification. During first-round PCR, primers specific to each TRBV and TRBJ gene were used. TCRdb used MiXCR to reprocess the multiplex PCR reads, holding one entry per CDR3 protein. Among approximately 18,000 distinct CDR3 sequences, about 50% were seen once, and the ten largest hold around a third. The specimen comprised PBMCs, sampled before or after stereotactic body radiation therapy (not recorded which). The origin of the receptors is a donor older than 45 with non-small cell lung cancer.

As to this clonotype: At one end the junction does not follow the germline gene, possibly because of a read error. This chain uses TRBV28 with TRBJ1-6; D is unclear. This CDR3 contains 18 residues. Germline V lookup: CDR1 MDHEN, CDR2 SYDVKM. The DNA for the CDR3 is TGTGCCAGCAGTCTATCGGCTGGGCTGGGCTCCCATAATTCACCCCTCCACTTT. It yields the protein CASSLSAGLGSHNSPLHF.

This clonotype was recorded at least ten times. The CDR3 loop reads CASSISMRRYNEQFF. The CDR3 DNA is TGTGCCAGTAGTATATCCATGAGACGCTACAATGAGCAGTTCTTC. The rearrangement links TRBV19 to TRBJ2-1; D is unresolved. CDR3 length: 15 residues. V was pared by 2 bases and J by 3 bases, with 11 bases between. Germline V CDR1 and CDR2: LNHDA, SQIVND (reference sequence). Looking up the rest from reference TRBV19 and TRBJ2-1 gives the full variable domain: DGGITQSPKYLFRKEGQNVTLSCEQNLNHDAMYWYRQDPGQGLRLIYYSQIVNDFQKGDIAEGYSVSREKKESFPLTVTSAQKNPTAFYLCASSISMRRYNEQFFGPGTRLTVL.

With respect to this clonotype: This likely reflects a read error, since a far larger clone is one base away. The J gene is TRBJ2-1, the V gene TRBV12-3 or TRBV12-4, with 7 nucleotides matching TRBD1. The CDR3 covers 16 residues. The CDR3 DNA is TGTGCCATCAGTGGAGACTGGGACAGTCCCTACAATGAGCAGTTCTTC. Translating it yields CAISGDWDSPYNEQFF.

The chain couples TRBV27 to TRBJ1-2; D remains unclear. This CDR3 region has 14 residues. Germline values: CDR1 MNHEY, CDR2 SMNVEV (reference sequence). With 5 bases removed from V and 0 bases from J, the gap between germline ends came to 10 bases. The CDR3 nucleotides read TGTGCCAGCAGTCTCCGGGCGGCTAACTATGGCTACACCTTC. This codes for CASSLRAANYGYTF.

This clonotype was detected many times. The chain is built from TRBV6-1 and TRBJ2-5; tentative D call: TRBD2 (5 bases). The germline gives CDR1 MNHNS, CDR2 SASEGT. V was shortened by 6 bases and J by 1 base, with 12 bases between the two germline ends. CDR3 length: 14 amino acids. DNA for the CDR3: TGTGCCAGCAGCCGCGGAGGAACCCAAGAGACCCAGTACTTC. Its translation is CASSRGGTQETQYF.

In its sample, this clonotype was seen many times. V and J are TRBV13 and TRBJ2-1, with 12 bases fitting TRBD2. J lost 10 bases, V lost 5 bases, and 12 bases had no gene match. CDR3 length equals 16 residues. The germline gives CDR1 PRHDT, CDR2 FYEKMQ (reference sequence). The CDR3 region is CASSLRGASGRGEQFF. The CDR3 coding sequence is TGTGCCAGCAGCCTCCGAGGGGCTAGCGGGAGGGGGGAGCAGTTCTTC. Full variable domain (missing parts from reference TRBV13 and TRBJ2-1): AAGVIQSPRHLIKEKRETATLKCYPIPRHDTVYWYQQGPGQDPQFLISFYEKMQSDKGSIPDRFSAQQFSDYHSELNMSSLELGDSALYFCASSLRGASGRGEQFFGPGTRLTVL.

CDR3 bases: TGTGCCAGCATATCCGGACTAGCGTACGAGCAGTACTTC. Encoded protein: CASISGLAYEQYF. The chain is built from TRBV11-2 and TRBJ2-7; 9 bases agree with TRBD2. Trimming cost V 7 bases and J 4 bases; bases outside gene matches: 5. Per germline, CDR1 SGHAT and CDR2 FQNNGV. The CDR3 runs to 13 residues.

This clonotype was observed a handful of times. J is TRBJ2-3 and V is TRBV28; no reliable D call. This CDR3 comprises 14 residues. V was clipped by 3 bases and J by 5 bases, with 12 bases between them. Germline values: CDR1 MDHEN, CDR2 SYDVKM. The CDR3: CASSLFAVKDTQYF. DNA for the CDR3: TGTGCCAGCAGTTTGTTTGCGGTTAAAGATACGCAGTATTTT.

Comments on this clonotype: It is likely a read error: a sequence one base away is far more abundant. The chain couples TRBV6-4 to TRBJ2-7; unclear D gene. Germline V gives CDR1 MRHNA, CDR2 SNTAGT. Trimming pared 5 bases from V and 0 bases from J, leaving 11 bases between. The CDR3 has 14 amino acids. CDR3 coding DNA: TGTGCCAGCAGTAGGAAAAGGGACTCCTACGAGCAGTACTTC. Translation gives CASSRKRDSYEQYF.

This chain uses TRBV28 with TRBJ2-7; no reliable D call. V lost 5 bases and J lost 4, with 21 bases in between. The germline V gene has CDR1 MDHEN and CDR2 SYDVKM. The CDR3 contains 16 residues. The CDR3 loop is CASSPGGGVVIYEQYF. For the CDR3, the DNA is TGTGCCAGCAGTCCCGGCGGTGGCGTGGTAATATACGAGCAGTACTTC.

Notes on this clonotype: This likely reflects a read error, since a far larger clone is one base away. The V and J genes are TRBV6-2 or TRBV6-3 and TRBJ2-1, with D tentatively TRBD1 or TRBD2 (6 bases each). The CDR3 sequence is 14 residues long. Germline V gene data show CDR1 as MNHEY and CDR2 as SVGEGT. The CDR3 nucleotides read TGTGTCAGCAGGGTGGAGGAGGGGGTTAATGAGCAGTTCTTC. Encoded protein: CVSRVEEGVNEQFF.

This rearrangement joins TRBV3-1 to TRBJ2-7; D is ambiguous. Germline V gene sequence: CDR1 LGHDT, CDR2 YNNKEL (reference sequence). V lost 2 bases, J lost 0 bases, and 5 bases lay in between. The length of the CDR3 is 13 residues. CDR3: CASSQSVSYEQYF. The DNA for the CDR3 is TGTGCCAGCAGCCAATCTGTCTCCTACGAGCAGTACTTC.

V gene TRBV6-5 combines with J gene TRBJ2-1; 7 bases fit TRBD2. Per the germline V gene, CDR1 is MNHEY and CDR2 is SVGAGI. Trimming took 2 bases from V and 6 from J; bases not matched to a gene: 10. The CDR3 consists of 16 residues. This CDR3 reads CASSYGRERFSNEQFF. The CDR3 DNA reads TGTGCCAGCAGTTACGGGCGGGAGAGGTTTAGCAATGAGCAGTTCTTC.

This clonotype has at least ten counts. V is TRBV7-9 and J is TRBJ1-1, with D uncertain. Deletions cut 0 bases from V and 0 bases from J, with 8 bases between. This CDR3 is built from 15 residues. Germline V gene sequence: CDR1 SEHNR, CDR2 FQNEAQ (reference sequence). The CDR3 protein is CASSLAPVMNTEAFF. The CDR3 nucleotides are TGTGCCAGCAGCTTAGCGCCGGTTATGAACACTGAAGCTTTCTTT.

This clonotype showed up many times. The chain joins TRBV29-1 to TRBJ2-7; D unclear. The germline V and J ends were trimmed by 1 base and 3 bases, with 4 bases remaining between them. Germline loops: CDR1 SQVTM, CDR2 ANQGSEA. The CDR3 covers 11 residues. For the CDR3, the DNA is TGCAGCGTTGAAGTTGACTACGAGCAGTACTTC. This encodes CSVEVDYEQYF.